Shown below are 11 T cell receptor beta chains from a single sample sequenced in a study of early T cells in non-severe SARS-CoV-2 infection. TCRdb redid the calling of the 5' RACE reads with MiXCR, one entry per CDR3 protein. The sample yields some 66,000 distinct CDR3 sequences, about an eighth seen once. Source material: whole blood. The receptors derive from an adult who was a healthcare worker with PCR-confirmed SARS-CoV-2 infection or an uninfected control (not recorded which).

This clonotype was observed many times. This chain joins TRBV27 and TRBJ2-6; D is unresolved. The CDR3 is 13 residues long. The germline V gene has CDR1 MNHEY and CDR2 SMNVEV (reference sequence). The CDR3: CASRSSGANVLTF. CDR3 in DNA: TGTGCTAGCCGGAGCTCTGGGGCCAACGTCCTGACTTTC.

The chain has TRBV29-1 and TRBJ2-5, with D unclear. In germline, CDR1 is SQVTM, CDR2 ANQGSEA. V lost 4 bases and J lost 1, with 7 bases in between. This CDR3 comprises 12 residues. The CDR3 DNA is TGCAGCGTTGCAGTTCGCCAAGAGACCCAGTACTTC. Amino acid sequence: CSVAVRQETQYF.

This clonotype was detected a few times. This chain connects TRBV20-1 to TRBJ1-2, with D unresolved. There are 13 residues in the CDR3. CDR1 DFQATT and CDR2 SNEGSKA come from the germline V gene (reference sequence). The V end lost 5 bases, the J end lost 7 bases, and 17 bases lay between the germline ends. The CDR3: CSARLPGISGYTF. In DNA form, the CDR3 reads TGCAGTGCTCGACTCCCAGGAATTTCTGGCTACACCTTC.

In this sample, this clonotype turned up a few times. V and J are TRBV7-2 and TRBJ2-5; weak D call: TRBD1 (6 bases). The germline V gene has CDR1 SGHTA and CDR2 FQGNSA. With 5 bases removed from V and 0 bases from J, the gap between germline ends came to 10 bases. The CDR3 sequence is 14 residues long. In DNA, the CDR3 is TGTGCCAGCAGCCTCAGGACAGACCAAGAGACCCAGTACTTC. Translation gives CASSLRTDQETQYF.

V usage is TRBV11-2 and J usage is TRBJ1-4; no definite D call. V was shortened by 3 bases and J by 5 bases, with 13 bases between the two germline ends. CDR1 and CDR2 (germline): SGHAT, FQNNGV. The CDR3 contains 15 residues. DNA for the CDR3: TGTGCCAGCAGCTTGGAAGGACGGATGAATGAAAAACTGTTTTTT. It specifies CASSLEGRMNEKLFF.

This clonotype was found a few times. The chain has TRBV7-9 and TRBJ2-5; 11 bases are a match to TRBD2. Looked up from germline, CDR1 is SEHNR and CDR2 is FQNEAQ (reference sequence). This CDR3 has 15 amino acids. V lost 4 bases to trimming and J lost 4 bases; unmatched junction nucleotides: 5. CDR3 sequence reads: CASSSTSGGGETQYF. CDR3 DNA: TGTGCCAGCAGCTCCACTAGCGGGGGAGGAGAGACCCAGTACTTC.

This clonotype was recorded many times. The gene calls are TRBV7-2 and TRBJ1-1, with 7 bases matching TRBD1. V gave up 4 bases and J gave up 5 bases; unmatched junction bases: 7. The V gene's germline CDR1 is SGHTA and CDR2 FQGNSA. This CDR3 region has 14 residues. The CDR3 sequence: CASSSRQGGTEAFF. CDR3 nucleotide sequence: TGTGCCAGCAGCTCCCGACAGGGAGGGACTGAAGCTTTCTTT.

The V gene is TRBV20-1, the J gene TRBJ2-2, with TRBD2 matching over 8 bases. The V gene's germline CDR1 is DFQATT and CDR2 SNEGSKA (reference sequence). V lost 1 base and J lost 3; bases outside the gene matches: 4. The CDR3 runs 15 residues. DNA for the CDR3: TGCAGTGCTAGAGTTGGAGCGGGGGACACCGGGGAGCTGTTTTTT. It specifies CSARVGAGDTGELFF.

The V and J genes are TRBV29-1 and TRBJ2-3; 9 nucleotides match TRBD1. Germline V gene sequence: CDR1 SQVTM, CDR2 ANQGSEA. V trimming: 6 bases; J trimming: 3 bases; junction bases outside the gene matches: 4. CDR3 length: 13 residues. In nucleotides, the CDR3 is TGCAGCGTAGGACAGGGGTGGACAGATACGCAGTATTTT. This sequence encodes CSVGQGWTDTQYF.

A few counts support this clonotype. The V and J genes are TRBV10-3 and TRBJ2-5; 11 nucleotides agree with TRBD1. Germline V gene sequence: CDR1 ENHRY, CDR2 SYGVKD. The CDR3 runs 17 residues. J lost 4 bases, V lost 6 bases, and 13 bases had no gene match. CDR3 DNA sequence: TGTGCCATCAGCCCCGGGACAGGGGGTCTAAAAAGAGAGACCCAGTACTTC. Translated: CAISPGTGGLKRETQYF.

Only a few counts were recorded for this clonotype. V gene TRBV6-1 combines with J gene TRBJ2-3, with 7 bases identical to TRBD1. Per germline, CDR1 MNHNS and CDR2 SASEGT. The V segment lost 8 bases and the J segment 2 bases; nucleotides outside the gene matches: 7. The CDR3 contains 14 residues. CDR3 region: CASGRDSFTDTQYF. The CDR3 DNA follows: TGTGCCAGCGGACGGGACAGCTTCACAGATACGCAGTATTTT.